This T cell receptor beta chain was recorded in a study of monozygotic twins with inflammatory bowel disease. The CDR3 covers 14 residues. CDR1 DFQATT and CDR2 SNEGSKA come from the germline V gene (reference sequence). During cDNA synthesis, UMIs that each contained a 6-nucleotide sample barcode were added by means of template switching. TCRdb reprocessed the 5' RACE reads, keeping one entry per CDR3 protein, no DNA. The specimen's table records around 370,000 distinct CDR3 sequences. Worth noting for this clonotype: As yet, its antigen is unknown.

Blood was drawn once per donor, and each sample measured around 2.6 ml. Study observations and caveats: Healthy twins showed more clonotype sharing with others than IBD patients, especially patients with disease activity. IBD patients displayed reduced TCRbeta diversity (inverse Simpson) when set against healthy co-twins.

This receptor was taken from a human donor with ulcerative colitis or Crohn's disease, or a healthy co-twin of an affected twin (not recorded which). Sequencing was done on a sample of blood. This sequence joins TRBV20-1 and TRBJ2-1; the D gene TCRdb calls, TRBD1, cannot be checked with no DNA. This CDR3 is CSARVGGSYNEQFF.